This T cell receptor beta chain is from a study of human T cells and chemical hapten exposure. Findings of the study overall: Controls had significantly fewer large CDR3 similarity clusters than were formed by expanded TCRs.

This clonotype was recorded many times. Its antigen is still unknown. Each CDR3 protein gets one entry after TCRdb re-called the RACE reads with MiXCR. Of approximately 90,000 distinct CDR3 sequences listed, under 15% are singletons. Trimming took off 6 bases at V and 0 bases at J, with 9 bases between the two ends. The CDR3 is 13 residues long. Germline V gene sequence: CDR1 MNHEY, CDR2 SMNVEV (reference sequence). The sample's time point: patch test 1, 2 weeks after DPC sensitization. Stated treatment: therapeutic diphenylcyclopropenone sensitization with weekly scalp DPC. Alopecia patients, 18 to 70 years old and DPC-suitable, served as donors.

The chain combines TRBV27 with TRBJ2-7, with D unclear. The sequence came from a woman aged 40 to 50 with alopecia areata. Some clones in this sample may be carry-over from other donors' samples. Sequencing used whole blood, obtained in connection with sensitization to the hapten diphenylcyclopropenone (DPC). The CDR3 here is CASRASYSYEQYF. CDR3 in DNA: TGTGCCAGCAGGGCCTCCTACTCCTACGAGCAGTACTTC.